This entry lists 22 T cell receptor beta chains sequenced from one sample in a study of T cells in localized non-small cell lung cancer. Profiling relied on immunoSEQ multiplex PCR, and the TCRdb table lists in-frame clones only, not all of them. This table holds some 28,000 clones, 80% to 90% found once. The input for sequencing was peripheral blood, taken before any cancer treatment. These receptors were taken from a male donor aged 60 or over with stage I lung adenocarcinoma.

The chain uses TRBV4-1 and TRBJ2-1; D is unclear. The CDR3 is 13 residues long. V dropped 1 base and J dropped 8 bases, with 9 bases sitting between them. CDR1 and CDR2 (germline): MGHRA, YSYEKL. CDR3 amino acids: CASSQGLEYEQFF. The CDR3 DNA follows: TGCGCCAGCAGCCAAGGACTGGAATATGAGCAGTTCTTC.

This chain connects TRBV28 to TRBJ1-2; TRBD1 agrees at 10 bases. Germline-derived CDR1 and CDR2 are MDHEN and SYDVKM. This CDR3 contains 15 residues. The junction had 8 bases not matched to a gene; V was cut back by 5 bases and J by 5 bases. This chain's CDR3 is CASSPGTGDYYGYTF. The CDR3 DNA reads as TGTGCCAGCAGTCCCGGGACAGGGGACTATTATGGCTACACCTTC.

The chain couples TRBV2 to TRBJ2-1; no reliable D call. Trimming removed 6 bases at V and 1 base at J, with 10 bases between. CDR1 and CDR2 from the germline V gene are SNHLY and FYNNEI. The CDR3 spans 14 residues. The CDR3 region is CASRVEASYNEQFF. CDR3 coding DNA: TGTGCCAGCAGGGTAGAGGCGTCCTACAATGAGCAGTTCTTC.

This chain connects TRBV19 to TRBJ2-1; 7 bases agree with TRBD2. The length of the CDR3 is 19 residues. Germline loops: CDR1 LNHDA, CDR2 SQIVND (reference sequence). J was trimmed by 4 bases and V by 5 bases; bases with no gene match: 20. The CDR3: CASSPRRVVGGGSYNEQFF. In DNA form, the CDR3 reads TGTGCCAGTAGTCCCCGTCGGGTGGTGGGCGGGGGATCGTACAATGAGCAGTTCTTC.

V usage is TRBV5-1 and J usage is TRBJ1-2, with D perhaps matching TRBD1 (6 bases). The CDR3 totals 14 residues. V was clipped by 5 bases and J by 4 bases, with 15 bases between them. Germline loops: CDR1 SGHRS, CDR2 YFSETQ. For the CDR3, the DNA is TGCGCCAGCAGTGGAACAGGGATGGGCTATGGCTACACCTTC. This encodes CASSGTGMGYGYTF.

The J gene is TRBJ1-2, the V gene TRBV7-9; D not resolved. The CDR3 runs to 13 residues. The germline V gene encodes CDR1 SEHNR and CDR2 FQNEAQ (reference sequence). V lost 0 bases to trimming and J lost 8 bases, with 10 bases between them. Here the CDR3 DNA reads TGTGCCAGCAGCTTAGCAGGGTCTGAAGGCTACACCTTC. Translating it yields CASSLAGSEGYTF.

The chain employs TRBV10-3 and TRBJ1-1; the D is unclear. V was trimmed by 4 bases and J by 0 bases, leaving 6 bases between them. Germline V gives CDR1 ENHRY, CDR2 SYGVKD. The length of the CDR3 is 13 residues. The CDR3 region is CAISAYLNTEAFF. The CDR3 DNA reads as TGTGCCATCAGTGCATATTTGAACACTGAAGCTTTCTTT.

The rearrangement joins TRBV9 to TRBJ2-5, with 8 bases aligning to TRBD1. Matching the DNA end better, TRBJ2-7 makes the J call doubtful. Per the germline V gene, CDR1 is SGDLS and CDR2 is YYNGEE. There are 14 residues in the CDR3. The CDR3 region is CASSVADRDHEQYF. CDR3 nucleotides: TGTGCCAGCAGCGTAGCGGACAGGGATCACGAGCAGTACTTC.

This chain connects TRBV4-1 to TRBJ2-7, with D possibly being TRBD1 or TRBD2 (6 bases each). Per germline, CDR1 MGHRA and CDR2 YSYEKL. Trimming took 0 bases from V and 4 from J, leaving 19 bases between them. CDR3 size: 17 residues. The CDR3 here is CASSQEGAAGGLYEQYF. The CDR3 DNA sequence: TGCGCCAGCAGCCAAGAAGGGGCAGCCGGGGGCCTATACGAGCAGTACTTC.

In its sample, this clone was seen a few times. This sequence joins TRBV30 and TRBJ2-3; D remains ambiguous. V lost 3 bases and J 2 bases, leaving 9 bases between the germline ends. Germline CDR1 and CDR2: GTSNPN and SVGIG (reference sequence). CDR3 length: 13 residues. The CDR3 protein is CAWRQAATDTQYF. The DNA of the CDR3 is TGTGCCTGGAGGCAGGCAGCCACAGATACGCAGTATTTT.

J is TRBJ2-5 and V is TRBV7-2, with D hard to call. This CDR3 is 13 amino acids long. Germline V gene lookup returns CDR1 SGHTA and CDR2 FQGNSA. V dropped 5 bases and J dropped 7 bases, with 14 bases sitting between them. CDR3 nucleotides: TGTGCCAGCAGCCCAGGACGGTCTGGGACCCAGTACTTC. The encoded protein is CASSPGRSGTQYF.

Only one count was recorded for this clone. The chain carries TRBV11-2 and TRBJ1-1; D possibly corresponds to TRBD1 (5 bases). The CDR3 is made up of 14 amino acids. The germline V gene encodes CDR1 SGHAT and CDR2 FQNNGV. V dropped 5 bases and J dropped 5 bases, with 15 bases sitting between them. The CDR3 protein is CASSPVGVGTEAFF. DNA of the CDR3: TGTGCCAGCAGCCCTGTAGGGGTGGGGACTGAAGCTTTCTTT.

The chain links TRBV7-2 to TRBJ2-3; 10 bases line up with TRBD2. The CDR3 runs 15 residues. Germline CDR1 reads SGHTA; CDR2 reads FQGNSA. The junction had 7 bases not matched to a gene; V was cut back by 6 bases and J by 4 bases. For the CDR3, the DNA is TGTGCCAGCAGGTCACAGCGGGGGGGCCCAGATACGCAGTATTTT. The encoded protein is CASRSQRGGPDTQYF.

In its sample, this clone was seen once. The V and J genes are TRBV4-2 and TRBJ1-1; TRBD1 is a possible D gene (6 bases). Germline CDR1 reads LGHNA; CDR2 reads YNFKEQ. CDR3 length equals 18 residues. Trimming cost V 5 bases and J 1 base, with 23 bases left between them. CDR3: CASSAEPPPGVWNTEAFF. In DNA form, the CDR3 reads TGTGCCAGCAGCGCAGAACCACCCCCAGGGGTCTGGAACACTGAAGCTTTCTTT.

The V call is TRBV14, the J call TRBJ2-5; D is perhaps TRBD1 or TRBD2 (6 bases each). Trimming took 0 bases from V and 1 from J, leaving 12 bases between them. From germline, CDR1 is SGHDN and CDR2 FVKESK. This CDR3 is built from 16 residues. The CDR3 DNA follows: TGTGCCAGCAGCCAAGAAGACGGGGGCCTCCAAGAGACCCAGTACTTC. This codes for CASSQEDGGLQETQYF.

A few counts support this clone. This chain links TRBV2 with TRBJ2-7; D is uncertain. The V gene's germline CDR1 is SNHLY and CDR2 FYNNEI. The germline V and J ends were trimmed by 8 bases and 0 bases, with 8 bases remaining between them. The CDR3 is 12 residues long. CDR3 residues: CASADGSYEQYF. DNA of the CDR3: TGTGCCAGCGCGGACGGCTCCTACGAGCAGTACTTC.

The chain recombines TRBV11-3 with TRBJ1-6; no reliable D call. CDR1 SGHNT and CDR2 YENEEA come from the germline V gene. V was cut by 3 bases and J by 7 bases, with 7 bases left in between. The CDR3 runs to 13 residues. The CDR3, as DNA: TGTGCCAGCAGCTTCACAGTGAATTCACCCCTCCACTTT. Translation gives CASSFTVNSPLHF. The full variable domain, in which reference TRBV11-3 and TRBJ1-6 provide the parts outside the CDR3, is EAGVVQSPRYKIIEKKQPVAFWCNPISGHNTLYWYLQNLGQGPELLIRYENEEAVDDSQLPKDRFSAERLKGVDSTLKIQPAELGDSAVYLCASSFTVNSPLHFGNGTRLTVT.

V gene TRBV25-1 combines with J gene TRBJ2-5; 10 bases line up with TRBD1. This CDR3 is 14 amino acids long. The germline gives CDR1 MGHDK, CDR2 SYGVNS. The junction had 2 bases not matched to a gene; V was cut back by 4 bases and J by 3 bases. CDR3 sequence: CASSGQGAEETQYF. CDR3 DNA sequence: TGTGCCAGCAGTGGACAGGGGGCAGAAGAGACCCAGTACTTC.

This chain uses TRBV5-1 with TRBJ2-5; TRBD1 matches 7 bases. Germline V gene lookup returns CDR1 SGHRS and CDR2 YFSETQ. The CDR3 runs to 14 residues. Trimming took 4 bases from V and 4 from J; bases not matched to a gene: 7. This CDR3 reads CASSPRQGAETQYF. The CDR3 DNA is TGCGCCAGCAGCCCCAGACAGGGCGCAGAGACCCAGTACTTC. Using reference TRBV5-1 and TRBJ2-5 for the parts outside the CDR3, the full variable domain is KAGVTQTPRYLIKTRGQQVTLSCSPISGHRSVSWYQQTPGQGLQFLFEYFSETQRNKGNFPGRFSGRQFSNSRSEMNVSTLELGDSALYLCASSPRQGAETQYFGPGTRLLVL.

The rearrangement uses TRBV28 and TRBJ1-5; TRBD1 matches 7 bases. Germline V CDR1 and CDR2: MDHEN, SYDVKM. Germline trimming cut 2 bases from V and 9 bases from J; bases unmatched to any gene: 7. The CDR3 has 14 amino acids. Here the CDR3 reads CASSLNRGMRPQHF. CDR3 nucleotide sequence: TGTGCCAGCAGTTTAAACAGGGGAATGCGGCCCCAGCATTTT.

The gene calls are TRBV28 and TRBJ2-7; 9 bases align to TRBD1. CDR3 length: 14 amino acids. J gave up 5 bases and V 7 bases, and 9 bases lay outside the gene matches. Germline values: CDR1 MDHEN, CDR2 SYDVKM. The CDR3 protein is CASNGQGSSDEQYF. DNA for the CDR3: TGTGCCAGCAACGGACAGGGGTCTTCGGACGAGCAGTACTTC. The variable domain in full, with the rest retrieved from reference TRBV28 and TRBJ2-7, is DVKVTQSSRYLVKRTGEKVFLECVQDMDHENMFWYRQDPGLGLRLIYFSYDVKMKEKGDIPEGYSVSREKKERFSLILESASTNQTSMYLCASNGQGSSDEQYFGPGTRLTVT.

The chain recombines TRBV10-1 with TRBJ2-2; 8 bases fit TRBD1. The junction had 7 bases not matched to a gene; V was cut back by 5 bases and J by 5 bases. Germline loops: CDR1 WNHNN, CDR2 SYGVQD (reference sequence). The CDR3 runs to 15 residues. The CDR3 is CASSTGQGETGELFF. CDR3 nucleotides: TGCGCCAGCAGTACTGGACAGGGTGAAACCGGGGAGCTGTTTTTT.